This T cell receptor beta chain appears in the sequencing data of a study of T cell repertoires in cytomegalovirus infection. Study conclusions and caveats: Dominant in the ex vivo response were TCR beta clonotypes restricted by HLA-C and specific for CMV.

A word on this clonotype: Its matching antigen is unknown.

TCRdb recomputed calls from the reads with MiXCR, one row per CDR3 protein. The sample consists of approximately 180,000 distinct CDR3 sequences, 8% to 10% of them appearing once. CDR1 SEHNR and CDR2 FQNEAQ come from the germline V gene (reference sequence). This CDR3 spans 14 amino acids. V lost 5 bases and J lost 2, with 9 bases in between. This chain joins TRBV7-9 and TRBJ2-2; D ambiguous. The source of this sequence is a human donor in good health (CMV status not recorded). Some clones in this sample may be carry-over from other donors' samples. The sequencing sample was made of PBMCs. The CDR3 loop is CASSPLINTGELFF. The CDR3 DNA is TGTGCCAGCAGCCCACTCATCAACACCGGGGAGCTGTTTTTT.